Presented here are 14 T cell receptor beta chains from one specimen sequenced in a study of blood T cell repertoires in COVID-19. Repertoires were generated with immunoSEQ multiplex PCR, while TCRdb's copy carries only in-frame clones and drops some. The sample includes approximately 410,000 clones, 80% to 90% of them seen just once. Input material: peripheral blood. The receptors derive from a woman in her 30s with active or convalescent COVID-19.

This clone has a single count. The genes are TRBV27 and TRBJ2-2; 8 bases line up with TRBD1. V shed 4 bases and J 6 bases; nucleotides not matched to a gene: 7. In germline, CDR1 is MNHEY, CDR2 SMNVEV (reference sequence). The CDR3 loop spans 15 amino acids. CDR3 protein: CASSYTGGFSGELFF. As DNA, the CDR3 is TGTGCCAGCAGTTATACAGGGGGATTTTCCGGGGAGCTGTTTTTT.

V usage is TRBV6-6 and J usage is TRBJ1-1; D gene unclear. V was clipped by 11 bases and J by 0 bases, with 16 bases between them. The CDR3 runs 14 residues. Per the germline V gene, CDR1 is MNHNY and CDR2 is SVGAGI (reference sequence). The DNA for the CDR3 is TGTGCCTCCTCCAGGCCAGCCATGAACACTGAAGCTTTCTTT. It yields the protein CASSRPAMNTEAFF.

Only a few counts were recorded for this clone. The chain uses TRBV5-5 and TRBJ2-7, with 7 positions matching TRBD1. CDR1 SGHKS and CDR2 YYEKEE come from the germline V gene (reference sequence). Trimming removed 4 bases from V and 0 bases from J; junction bases left unmatched: 4. CDR3 size: 14 residues. The CDR3 DNA reads as TGTGCCAGCAGCGGACAGGTCGGCTCCTACGAGCAGTACTTC. Encoded protein: CASSGQVGSYEQYF. Based on the CDR3 plus reference TRBV5-5 and TRBJ2-7, the full variable domain is DAGVTQSPTHLIKTRGQQVTLRCSPISGHKSVSWYQQVLGQGPQFIFQYYEKEERGRGNFPDRFSARQFPNYSSELNVNALLLGDSALYLCASSGQVGSYEQYFGPGTRLTVT.

This chain links TRBV3-1 (or the pseudogene TRBV3-2) with TRBJ2-1; 7 bases fit TRBD2. This CDR3 contains 15 residues. Germline V CDR1 and CDR2: LGHDT, YNNKEL (reference sequence). After removal of 0 bases from V and 6 bases from J, the junction contained 5 bases not matched to a gene. This CDR3 is CASSQDWASGNEQFF. As DNA, the CDR3 is TGTGCCAGCAGCCAAGATTGGGCTAGCGGCAATGAGCAGTTCTTC.

The V call is TRBV19, the J call TRBJ1-1; D is ambiguous. V lost 7 bases to trimming and J lost 1 base, with 13 bases between them. Germline assignment: CDR1 LNHDA and CDR2 SQIVND (reference sequence). The CDR3 has 14 amino acids. CDR3 coding DNA: TGTGCCAGTACGTTGCGGCGGCAGAACACTGAAGCTTTCTTT. Translating gives CASTLRRQNTEAFF. Complete variable domain (other parts from reference TRBV19 and TRBJ1-1): DGGITQSPKYLFRKEGQNVTLSCEQNLNHDAMYWYRQDPGQGLRLIYYSQIVNDFQKGDIAEGYSVSREKKESFPLTVTSAQKNPTAFYLCASTLRRQNTEAFFGQGTRLTVV.

The V gene is TRBV19, the J gene TRBJ1-2, with D perhaps matching TRBD1 (6 bases). The CDR3 extends over 16 amino acids. Trimming took off 0 bases at V and 4 bases at J, with 15 bases between the two ends. Per germline, CDR1 LNHDA and CDR2 SQIVND (reference sequence). The CDR3 loop reads CASSIDLSGGGYGYTF. In DNA, the CDR3 is TGTGCCAGTAGTATAGATCTATCGGGGGGCGGCTATGGCTACACCTTC.

The V call is TRBV19, the J call TRBJ1-5; 7 positions agree with TRBD1. The CDR3 spans 15 residues. Looked up from germline, CDR1 is LNHDA and CDR2 is SQIVND (reference sequence). Losses at the gene ends were 5 bases for V and 0 bases for J; bases not matched to a gene: 4. DNA for the CDR3: TGTGCCAGTAGTTCAGGGACAGCTAGCAATCAGCCCCAGCATTTT. This codes for CASSSGTASNQPQHF.

The rearrangement joins TRBV2 to TRBJ1-2; D remains ambiguous. CDR1 and CDR2 (germline): SNHLY, FYNNEI. The CDR3 contains 15 residues. With 5 bases removed from V and 4 bases from J, the gap between germline ends came to 17 bases. The CDR3 DNA sequence: TGTGCCAGCAGTCCCGCCTCTACAGAATCCTATGGCTACACCTTC. Amino acid sequence: CASSPASTESYGYTF.

The rearrangement uses TRBV29-1 and TRBJ2-1; 8 bases agree with TRBD2. After removal of 6 bases from V and 7 bases from J, the junction contained 14 bases not matched to a gene. The germline gives CDR1 SQVTM, CDR2 ANQGSEA. CDR3 length: 15 amino acids. The CDR3 spells CSVRGSGGLSNEQFF. DNA for the CDR3: TGCAGCGTCCGAGGGTCGGGGGGGCTTTCGAATGAGCAGTTCTTC.

The rearrangement links TRBV4-1 to TRBJ1-2; possibly TRBD1 for D (5 bases). V lost 5 bases and J 8 bases, leaving 15 bases between the germline ends. The germline V gene has CDR1 MGHRA and CDR2 YSYEKL. The CDR3 extends over 13 amino acids. The CDR3, as DNA: TGCGCCAGCAGCTTGACCCCAGGGTACGGCTACACCTTC. This gives the protein CASSLTPGYGYTF.

This clone was found once. J is TRBJ1-2 and V is TRBV4-1; D is unclear. Per the germline V gene, CDR1 is MGHRA and CDR2 is YSYEKL. The CDR3 extends over 12 amino acids. V was clipped by 2 bases and J by 5 bases, with 6 bases between them. The CDR3 nucleotides read TGCGCCAGCAGCCAATCGGGGTATGGCTACACCTTC. Translating gives CASSQSGYGYTF.

The sample holds many counts of this clone. The V gene is TRBV10-2, the J gene TRBJ2-6; 7 bases match TRBD1. The V gene end was trimmed by 6 bases and the J gene end by 1 base; junction bases not matched to a gene: 12. The CDR3 has 18 amino acids. Germline assignment: CDR1 WSHSY and CDR2 SAAADI. In nucleotides, the CDR3 is TGCGCCAGCAGCGATACTCCGGGACAGCTATCTGGGGCCAACGTCCTGACTTTC. Translation: CASSDTPGQLSGANVLTF.

The rearrangement joins TRBV7-8 to TRBJ2-7, with 10 bases matching TRBD2. The V and J ends lost 5 bases and 6 bases, in that order; junction bases with no gene match: 13. This CDR3 region has 16 residues. Germline CDR1 is SGHVS and CDR2 is FQNEAQ. Here the CDR3 reads CASSRYSRAGGGEQYF. DNA of the CDR3: TGTGCCAGCAGCCGTTACAGCAGAGCGGGAGGGGGCGAGCAGTACTTC.

A few counts support this clone. This sequence joins TRBV5-1 and TRBJ2-2; TRBD2 aligns across 8 bases. This CDR3 comprises 14 residues. The junction had 8 bases not matched to a gene; V was cut back by 7 bases and J by 6 bases. Germline values: CDR1 SGHRS, CDR2 YFSETQ. In nucleotides, the CDR3 is TGCGCCAGCCGGGGCGGGGGGTCTGCCGGGGAGCTGTTTTTT. It translates to CASRGGGSAGELFF.